A selection of T cell receptor beta chains follows, all from one sample in a study of cytomegalovirus exposure and HLA in healthy donors. The data were produced by immunoSEQ multiplex PCR, yet TCRdb's version contains in-frame clones alone and is incomplete. Seen here are 110,000 to 150,000 clones, approximately 68% observed once, and the top ten hold more than 4%. The sample was PBMCs. The receptors stem from a man in his sixties in good health and CMV-seronegative. Each CDR3 is given with its conserved first and last residue. A D gene is named only where the DNA matches it firmly. Size values are once, few and many counts, or a class for expanded clones, and some rows have none.

TRBD2	TRBJ2-1	few	17	TRBV7-9	CASSFARLAEFNNEQFF	TGTGCCAGCAGCTTCGCCCGACTAGCGGAGTTTAACAATGAGCAGTTCTTC
TRBD1	TRBJ1-1	.	13	TRBV9	CASSTTGLTEAFF	TGTGCCAGCAGCACGACAGGGCTGACTGAAGCTTTCTTT
TRBD2	TRBJ2-7	.	18	TRBV10-1	CASSDRGLAGGSSDEQYF	TGCGCCAGCAGTGACCGCGGGCTAGCGGGAGGGTCGTCAGACGAGCAGTACTTC
.	TRBJ2-3	.	15	TRBV5-6	CASSFRGPSTDTQYF	TGTGCCAGCAGCTTTCGGGGTCCCAGCACAGATACGCAGTATTTT
TRBD1	TRBJ1-6	once	15	TRBV5-8	CASSLGDRVSSPLHF	TGTGCCAGCAGCTTGGGGGACAGGGTTTCTTCACCCCTCCACTTT
.	TRBJ2-3	.	12	TRBV2	CARRLEGDTQYF	TGTGCCAGAAGGCTAGAAGGAGATACGCAGTATTTT
.	TRBJ1-5	.	16	TRBV5-4	CASSLGGRGGNQPQHF	TGTGCCAGCAGCTTGGGGGGCAGGGGTGGCAATCAGCCCCAGCATTTT
TRBD1	TRBJ1-5	.	12	TRBV5-6	CASIGTGHHQHF	TGTGCCAGCATCGGGACAGGCCACCACCAGCATTTT
TRBD2	TRBJ2-2	.	17	TRBV5-1	CASSLGASGSNTGELFF	TGCGCCAGCAGCTTGGGGGCTAGCGGGTCGAACACCGGGGAGCTGTTTTTT
TRBD1	TRBJ2-7	.	14	TRBV28	CASRPTGIFYEQYF	TGTGCCAGCAGGCCGACAGGGATTTTCTACGAGCAGTACTTC
.	TRBJ2-3	.	13	TRBV5-1	CASSSSGADTQYF	TGCGCCAGCAGCTCCTCAGGGGCGGATACGCAGTATTTT
TRBD1	TRBJ1-1	.	17	TRBV18	CASSVGQGNEMNTEAFF	TGTGCCAGCTCGGTGGGACAGGGAAACGAAATGAACACTGAAGCTTTCTTT
.	TRBJ1-3	few	15	TRBV7-2	CASSLVGRGGNTIYF	TGTGCCAGCAGCTTAGTTGGCAGGGGCGGAAACACCATATATTTT
.	TRBJ1-3	few	14	TRBV7-2	CASSLGTVGNTIYF	TGTGCCAGCAGCTTAGGGACAGTAGGAAACACCATATATTTT
.	TRBJ2-3	once	14	TRBV7-2	CASSLNYRTDTQYF	TGTGCCAGCAGCTTGAACTATCGTACAGATACGCAGTATTTT
TRBD2	TRBJ2-1	.	15	TRBV7-3	CASKLAGGDISEQFF	TGTGCCAGCAAGCTAGCGGGAGGGGATATCAGTGAGCAGTTCTTC
TRBD1	TRBJ2-3	few	13	TRBV29-1	CSVPQGATDTQYF	TGCAGCGTTCCACAGGGGGCAACAGATACGCAGTATTTT
TRBD1	TRBJ1-3	.	15	TRBV5-1	CASGPGGFAGNTIYF	TGCGCCAGCGGGCCAGGGGGGTTCGCAGGAAACACCATATATTTT
TRBD2	TRBJ2-1	.	14	TRBV2	CASSEGLAGGKQFF	TGTGCCAGCAGTGAAGGACTAGCGGGAGGGAAGCAGTTCTTC
TRBD2	TRBJ2-7	few	19	TRBV11-2	CASSLDPGLAGAGSYEQYF	TGTGCCAGCAGCTTAGATCCGGGACTAGCGGGAGCGGGGTCCTACGAGCAGTACTTC
TRBD2	TRBJ2-4	.	16	TRBV4-1	CASSQDGVAGGHIQYF	TGCGCCAGCAGCCAAGATGGCGTGGCGGGAGGACACATTCAGTACTTC
TRBD1	TRBJ2-7	.	15	TRBV6-5	CASSYSRTGLYEQYF	TGTGCCAGCAGTTACTCCCGGACAGGTCTCTACGAGCAGTACTTC